This TCR beta chain comes out of a study of OX40 agonist ivuxolimab in advanced cancers. Only in-frame clones appear in the TCRdb table, and some are missing; sequencing was by immunoSEQ multiplex PCR. Found here are roughly 3,500 clones, around 79% of them singletons; the top ten hold 85%. For this clone: Its target is unknown. A single base is all that separates this from a far larger clone, so a read error is likely.

CDR1 and CDR2 (germline): SGHTS, YDEGEE. The CDR3 contains 15 residues. Trimming cost V 2 bases and J 2 bases; bases outside gene matches: 1. Notes on the study in general: Nonresponders included some who also had low normalized T-cell clonal expansion. Dosing at 0.1 to 3.0 mg/kg was accompanied by clonal expansion of CD4+ and CD8+ blood T cells by week 6.

This sequence originates from an adult with an advanced solid tumor such as melanoma, head and neck, liver or kidney cancer. The sample here was CD4+ or CD8+ T cells sorted from blood, taken in a trial of the OX40 agonist ivuxolimab. This rearrangement joins TRBV5-8 to TRBJ2-1; 10 positions match TRBD2. In nucleotides, the CDR3 is TGTGCCAGCAGCTTTCTAGCGGGGGCCTACAATGAGCAGTTCTTC. Translated, it gives CASSFLAGAYNEQFF.